The sequence of this T cell receptor beta chain was determined in a study of Graves' ophthalmopathy and Graves' hyperthyroidism. Findings and limits, study-wide: Prediction of ophthalmopathy progression reached around 70% sensitivity and approximately 73% specificity. A model built from 13 signatures distinguished ophthalmopathy from stable hyperthyroidism with approximately 88% sensitivity and around 81% specificity. The blood repertoire also included most expanded thyroid clonotypes above 0.001 frequency.

Concerning this clonotype itself: Its antigen is unknown.

PBMCs were isolated by Ficoll-Paque density gradient centrifugation, using around 10 ml of fresh peripheral blood as the starting material. Beta-chain TCR CDR3 regions were amplified from RNA transcripts. HTBI primers were used in a first-round RT-PCR, which preceded a second-round multiplex PCR. Via MiXCR, TCRdb re-called the multiplex PCR reads, giving one row per CDR3 protein. This sample has under 350,000 distinct CDR3 sequences, with roughly a sixth found just once. Per the germline V gene, CDR1 is MNHNS and CDR2 is SASEGT. CDR3 length: 15 residues. Trimming left V 7 bases short and J 2 bases short, with 17 bases between.

The sequence came from an adult man with Graves' ophthalmopathy. The rearrangement uses TRBV6-1 and TRBJ1-2; TRBD1 is a possible D gene (5 bases). What was sequenced was peripheral blood. Written as DNA, the CDR3 is TGTGCCAGCATGTGGATAGGGGCGGGCAACTATGGCTACACCTTC. Residues: CASMWIGAGNYGYTF.